Following are 30 T cell receptor beta chains from one sample sequenced in a study of T cells in localized non-small cell lung cancer. The method was immunoSEQ multiplex PCR; TCRdb's version includes in-frame clones alone and lacks a portion of them. The sample lists approximately 30,000 clones, over 75% seen once, with 4.2% in the top ten. The material was peripheral blood mononuclear cells, obtained before any cancer treatment. All receptors derive from a woman aged 40 to 75 with stage III lung adenocarcinoma.

The chain links TRBV30 to TRBJ2-7; TRBD1 matches at 9 bases. Germline V lookup: CDR1 GTSNPN, CDR2 SVGIG (reference sequence). V was clipped by 3 bases and J by 5 bases; unmatched bases: 8. The CDR3 contains 14 residues. DNA for the CDR3: TGTGCCTGGAGCCGCCTAGACAGGGGGGACGAGCAGTACTTC. This sequence encodes CAWSRLDRGDEQYF. Based on the CDR3 plus reference TRBV30 and TRBJ2-7, the full variable domain is SQTIHQWPATLVQPVGSPLSLECTVEGTSNPNLYWYRQAAGRGLQLLFYSVGIGQISSEVPQNLSASRPQDRQFILSSKKLLLSDSGFYLCAWSRLDRGDEQYFGPGTRLTVT.

CDR3: CASSSGASGSSYEQYF. The CDR3 coding sequence is TGTGCCAGCAGCTCGGGGGCTAGCGGGAGCTCCTACGAGCAGTACTTC. The J gene is TRBJ2-7, the V gene TRBV9; 10 positions agree with TRBD2. The CDR3 consists of 16 residues. CDR1 is SGDLS and CDR2 is YYNGEE in the germline V gene. V trimming: 4 bases; J trimming: 0 bases; junction bases outside the gene matches: 7.

V and J are TRBV5-1 and TRBJ1-4, with D maybe TRBD1 (5 bases). The CDR3 covers 18 residues. Germline CDR1 and CDR2: SGHRS and YFSETQ. Trimming took off 2 bases at V and 2 bases at J, with 19 bases between the two ends. The CDR3 DNA follows: TGCGCCAGCAGCTTCTCCGATTTTGCAGGGAGTACTAATGAAAAACTGTTTTTT. Amino acid sequence: CASSFSDFAGSTNEKLFF.

This chain connects TRBV29-1 to TRBJ1-3; 8 nucleotides align to TRBD1. Germline V gives CDR1 SQVTM, CDR2 ANQGSEA. The CDR3 loop spans 14 amino acids. V was clipped by 3 bases and J by 2 bases; unmatched bases: 3. The CDR3 region has the DNA TGCAGCGTTGATACAGGGGGAACTGGAAACACCATATATTTT. Translating it yields CSVDTGGTGNTIYF.

This chain joins TRBV15 and TRBJ1-1; 8 bases are a match to TRBD1. The CDR3 has 14 residues. After removal of 3 bases from V and 5 bases from J, the junction contained 5 bases not matched to a gene. Looked up from germline, CDR1 is LNHNV and CDR2 is YYDKDF (reference sequence). The CDR3 region has the DNA TGTGCCACCAGCAGCAGGACAGGGCGAACTGAAGCTTTCTTT. It specifies CATSSRTGRTEAFF.

The rearrangement links TRBV15 to TRBJ1-1; D gene uncertain. The CDR3 is made up of 15 amino acids. CDR1 and CDR2 from the germline V gene are LNHNV and YYDKDF (reference sequence). V was trimmed by 1 base and J by 1 base, leaving 10 bases between them. The CDR3 is CATSRGASWNTEAFF. Written as DNA, the CDR3 is TGTGCCACCAGCAGAGGAGCTTCTTGGAACACTGAAGCTTTCTTT.

The rearrangement uses TRBV6-4 and TRBJ2-1; perhaps D is TRBD1 or TRBD2 (5 bases each). CDR1 is MRHNA and CDR2 is SNTAGT in the germline V gene. V was trimmed by 2 bases and J by 6 bases, leaving 8 bases between them. This CDR3 spans 13 amino acids. The chain's CDR3 is CASSDGTANEQFF. In DNA, the CDR3 is TGTGCCAGCAGTGACGGGACGGCCAATGAGCAGTTCTTC.

The rearrangement links TRBV5-4 to TRBJ1-2, with D tentatively TRBD1 (5 bases). V was pared by 3 bases and J by 8 bases, with 14 bases between. Germline assignment: CDR1 SGHNT and CDR2 YYREEE (reference sequence). The CDR3 is 13 residues long. The CDR3 nucleotides read TGTGCCAGCAGCTCCATAAGGAGGGGAGGCTACACCTTC. Translation: CASSSIRRGGYTF.

The CDR3 DNA is TGTGCCAGCAGCCGCGGTGTGGGTGGGTTGAATGAGCAGTTCTTC. Encoded protein: CASSRGVGGLNEQFF. V usage is TRBV7-6 and J usage is TRBJ2-1, with D hard to call. Germline V gives CDR1 SGHVS, CDR2 FNYEAQ. The CDR3 contains 15 residues. Trimming pared 5 bases from V and 7 bases from J, leaving 18 bases between. The variable domain in full, completed from reference TRBV7-6 and TRBJ2-1, reads GAGVSQSPRYKVTKRGQDVALRCDPISGHVSLYWYRQALGQGPEFLTYFNYEAQQDKSGLPNDRFSAERPEGSISTLTIQRTEQRDSAMYRCASSRGVGGLNEQFFGPGTRLTVL.

DNA of the CDR3: TGCGCCAGCAGCCAAGATCTGCGAGGGTACTATGGCTACACCTTC. It translates to CASSQDLRGYYGYTF. This chain joins TRBV4-3 and TRBJ1-2; no reliable D call. Trimming shortened V by 0 bases and J by 3 bases, and 11 bases separated the two germline ends. CDR1 and CDR2 from the germline V gene are LGHNA and YSLEER. The length of the CDR3 is 15 residues.

This clone is a singleton in its sample. The CDR3 region is CASTPGYSEQYF. CDR3 bases: TGTGCCAGTACCCCTGGCTACTCCGAGCAGTACTTC. This rearrangement joins TRBV28 to TRBJ2-7; D uncertain. Germline CDR1 is MDHEN and CDR2 is SYDVKM. Trimming stripped 9 bases from V and 6 bases from J, with 15 bases between. The CDR3 contains 12 residues.

CDR3 bases: TGTGCCAGCAGCTTGGGGGACAGGGAGACCCAGTACTTC. Translated: CASSLGDRETQYF. The V and J genes are TRBV5-4 and TRBJ2-5; 8 positions agree with TRBD1. Losses at the gene ends were 0 bases for V and 5 bases for J; bases not matched to a gene: 0. In germline, CDR1 is SGHNT, CDR2 YYREEE (reference sequence). The CDR3 totals 13 residues.

The chain links TRBV4-2 to TRBJ2-7; 8 positions agree with TRBD2. Germline CDR1 LGHNA, CDR2 YNFKEQ. The CDR3 spans 16 residues. J was trimmed by 1 base and V by 3 bases; bases with no gene match: 8. In DNA, the CDR3 is TGTGCCAGCAGCCACGGACTAGCACCTTCGTCCTACGAGCAGTACTTC. Translated: CASSHGLAPSSYEQYF.

The V gene is TRBV6-5, the J gene TRBJ2-7; D not resolved. The CDR3 sequence is 11 residues long. V was pared by 5 bases and J by 2 bases, with 4 bases between. The germline V gene has CDR1 MNHEY and CDR2 SVGAGI. CDR3 protein: CASSHTYEQYF. CDR3 sequence (DNA): TGTGCCAGCAGTCATACCTACGAGCAGTACTTC.

The CDR3 DNA follows: TGTGCCTGGAGTTTACAAGGGTTTACGGATCAGCCCCAGCATTTT. Amino acid sequence: CAWSLQGFTDQPQHF. V and J are TRBV30 and TRBJ1-5; D not certain. Between the trimmed V and J ends, which lost 2 bases and 5 bases, there was a span of 16 bases. Germline values: CDR1 GTSNPN, CDR2 SVGIG (reference sequence). The CDR3 length is 15 residues.

This clone was found once. The chain couples TRBV28 to TRBJ2-3; 7 bases fit TRBD2. Germline V CDR1 and CDR2: MDHEN, SYDVKM. Trimming at V came to 4 bases and at J to 0 bases, leaving 7 bases not matched to a gene. This CDR3 is built from 16 residues. Here the CDR3 reads CASSSPSGVSTDTQYF. DNA for the CDR3: TGTGCCAGCAGTTCCCCCAGCGGGGTCAGCACAGATACGCAGTATTTT. The full variable domain, with the rest looked up from reference TRBV28 and TRBJ2-3, is DVKVTQSSRYLVKRTGEKVFLECVQDMDHENMFWYRQDPGLGLRLIYFSYDVKMKEKGDIPEGYSVSREKKERFSLILESASTNQTSMYLCASSSPSGVSTDTQYFGPGTRLTVL.

V gene TRBV11-3 combines with J gene TRBJ2-1; 9 bases fit TRBD2. The CDR3 covers 15 residues. V shed 5 bases and J 5 bases; nucleotides not matched to a gene: 7. The V gene's germline CDR1 is SGHNT and CDR2 YENEEA. CDR3 in amino acids: CASSRLAASHNEQFF. CDR3 nucleotides: TGTGCCAGCAGCCGACTAGCGGCCTCACACAATGAGCAGTTCTTC.

V gene TRBV5-4 combines with J gene TRBJ2-1, with a possible D match to TRBD1 (6 bases). Between the trimmed V and J ends, which lost 2 bases and 3 bases, there was a span of 12 bases. Germline V lookup: CDR1 SGHNT, CDR2 YYREEE (reference sequence). There are 15 residues in the CDR3. CDR3 protein: CASSFMGAGYNEQFF. In nucleotides, the CDR3 is TGTGCCAGCAGCTTCATGGGGGCCGGCTACAATGAGCAGTTCTTC.

The gene calls are TRBV27 and TRBJ2-7; a possible D gene is TRBD2 (6 bases). Germline V gene lookup returns CDR1 MNHEY and CDR2 SMNVEV (reference sequence). V dropped 5 bases and J dropped 3 bases, with 14 bases sitting between them. The CDR3 covers 14 residues. CDR3 protein: CASSPGERYYEQYF. The CDR3 coding sequence is TGTGCCAGCAGTCCGGGGGAGCGGTACTACGAGCAGTACTTC.

The chain links TRBV11-1 to TRBJ1-2; 8 bases fit TRBD1. Germline lookup yields CDR1 SGHAT and CDR2 FQDESV (reference sequence). The V segment lost 5 bases and the J segment 2 bases; nucleotides outside the gene matches: 1. This CDR3 contains 13 residues. This CDR3 reads CASSRDRNYGYTF. In nucleotides, the CDR3 is TGTGCCAGCAGCCGGGACAGGAACTATGGCTACACCTTC.

A note on this clone: The sample holds other DNA sequences that translate to the same CDR3. The chain links TRBV6-5 to TRBJ1-2; TRBD1 might be the D (6 bases). V was clipped by 2 bases and J by 4 bases, with 11 bases between them. This CDR3 has 14 amino acids. Germline CDR1 is MNHEY and CDR2 is SVGAGI. This chain's CDR3 is CASSYGGQPYGYTF. CDR3 sequence (DNA): TGTGCCAGCAGTTACGGCGGACAGCCCTATGGCTACACCTTC.

In nucleotides, the CDR3 is TGTGCCAGCAGCAACAGGGACTCCTATGGGCCAGATACGCAGTATTTT. It translates to CASSNRDSYGPDTQYF. The chain combines TRBV9 with TRBJ2-3, with D perhaps matching TRBD1 or TRBD2 (6 bases each). Trimming pared 4 bases from V and 4 bases from J, leaving 19 bases between. The germline CDR1 and CDR2 sequences are SGDLS and YYNGEE. This CDR3 is built from 16 residues.

The J gene is TRBJ1-5, the V gene TRBV6-5, with 8 bases aligning to TRBD1. The length of the CDR3 is 15 residues. Trimming took 5 bases from V and 2 from J; bases not matched to a gene: 5. Germline CDR1 reads MNHEY; CDR2 reads SVGAGI. The CDR3 here is CASSTTGAGNQPQHF. The CDR3 DNA follows: TGTGCCAGCAGTACGACAGGGGCCGGCAATCAGCCCCAGCATTTT.

The chain couples TRBV5-1 to TRBJ2-7, with D possibly matching TRBD2 (7 bases). Germline V lookup: CDR1 SGHRS, CDR2 YFSETQ. This CDR3 region has 13 residues. The V and J ends lost 3 bases and 7 bases respectively, with 14 bases between them. The DNA for the CDR3 is TGCGCCAGCAGCTACGCAGGGGAGGGGGAGCAGTACTTC. This codes for CASSYAGEGEQYF.

The genes are TRBV6-1 and TRBJ2-7; 7 nucleotides match TRBD2. Germline V CDR1 and CDR2: MNHNS, SASEGT. This CDR3 has 13 residues. CDR3 sequence reads: CAGGEGLDYEQYF. CDR3 coding DNA: TGTGCTGGCGGGGAGGGCTTAGACTACGAGCAGTACTTC.

The rearrangement uses TRBV7-8 and TRBJ2-1; a possible D gene is TRBD2 (5 bases). This CDR3 contains 16 residues. The V end lost 5 bases, the J end lost 0 bases, and 14 bases lay between the germline ends. CDR1 is SGHVS and CDR2 is FQNEAQ in the germline V gene. Written as DNA, the CDR3 is TGTGCCAGCAGCGCCCGATCAGCGGCCTCCTACAATGAGCAGTTCTTC. Protein product: CASSARSAASYNEQFF.

A remark on this clone: Different DNA sequences within this sample yield the same CDR3. V is TRBV5-6 and J is TRBJ1-1, with D possibly being TRBD1 (6 bases). CDR1 is SGHDT and CDR2 is YYEEEE in the germline V gene. This CDR3 comprises 16 residues. Trimming took 1 base from V and 0 from J, leaving 13 bases between them. This chain's CDR3 is CASSLWLGTMNTEAFF. The CDR3 DNA follows: TGTGCCAGCAGCTTGTGGCTAGGGACAATGAACACTGAAGCTTTCTTT.

The gene calls are TRBV29-1 and TRBJ2-5; D could derive from TRBD1 or TRBD2 (5 bases each). The CDR3 is 13 amino acids. From germline, CDR1 is SQVTM and CDR2 ANQGSEA. V dropped 4 bases and J dropped 4 bases, with 13 bases sitting between them. CDR3 sequence reads: CSVGGGGRETQYF. DNA for the CDR3: TGCAGCGTTGGTGGTGGGGGTAGAGAGACCCAGTACTTC. Full variable domain (rest looked up from reference TRBV29-1 and TRBJ2-5): SAVISQKPSRDICQRGTSLTIQCQVDSQVTMMFWYRQQPGQSLTLIATANQGSEATYESGFVIDKFPISRPNLTFSTLTVSNMSPEDSSIYLCSVGGGGRETQYFGPGTRLLVL.

The CDR3 reads CASGDRGPTTGELFF. CDR3 in DNA: TGCGCCAGCGGGGATCGGGGCCCGACGACCGGGGAGCTGTTTTTT. This sequence joins TRBV5-1 and TRBJ2-2; either TRBD1 or TRBD2 may supply D (5 bases each). CDR1 SGHRS and CDR2 YFSETQ come from the germline V gene. The ends were cut back, 7 bases at V and 5 bases at J, with 18 bases in the middle. There are 15 residues in the CDR3.

V usage is TRBV6-6 and J usage is TRBJ2-1; D may match TRBD1 or TRBD2 (5 bases each). The V gene's germline CDR1 is MNHNY and CDR2 SVGAGI (reference sequence). Trimming left V 2 bases short and J 5 bases short, with 13 bases between. CDR3 length: 15 amino acids. CDR3 in amino acids: CASSYPPGRDNEQFF. As DNA, the CDR3 is TGTGCCAGCAGTTACCCGCCAGGGCGGGACAATGAGCAGTTCTTC.